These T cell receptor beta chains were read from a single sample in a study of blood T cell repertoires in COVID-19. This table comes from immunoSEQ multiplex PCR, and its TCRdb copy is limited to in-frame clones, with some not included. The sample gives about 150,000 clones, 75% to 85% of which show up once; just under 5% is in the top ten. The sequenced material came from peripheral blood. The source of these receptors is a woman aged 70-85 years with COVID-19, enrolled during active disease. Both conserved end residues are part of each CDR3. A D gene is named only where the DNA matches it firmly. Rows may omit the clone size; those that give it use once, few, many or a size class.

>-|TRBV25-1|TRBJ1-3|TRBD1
TGTGCCAGCAGTGAATATCGTGGACAGGTCAATACCATATATTTT
CASSEYRGQVNTIYF
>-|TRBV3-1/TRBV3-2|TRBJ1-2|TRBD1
TGTGCCAGCAGCCCTGGGACAGAAGCTAACTATGGCTACACCTTC
CASSPGTEANYGYTF
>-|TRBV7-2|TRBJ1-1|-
TGTGCCAGCAGCTTCTCAGTGTACATGAACACTGAAGCTTTCTTT
CASSFSVYMNTEAFF
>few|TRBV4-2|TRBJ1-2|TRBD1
TGTGCCAGCAGCCTCCCTGGGAGGACAGGCTATGGCTACACCTTC
CASSLPGRTGYGYTF
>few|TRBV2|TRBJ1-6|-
TGTGCCAGCAGTGAAGGCGGCAGCTGGTCACCCCTCCACTTT
CASSEGGSWSPLHF
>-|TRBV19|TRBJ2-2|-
TGTGCCAGTAGTCCCCAGGCCGGGGAGCTGTTTTTT
CASSPQAGELFF
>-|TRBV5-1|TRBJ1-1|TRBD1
TGCGCCAGCAGCCTGGGGTGGACAGGTTTGAACACTGAAGCTTTCTTT
CASSLGWTGLNTEAFF
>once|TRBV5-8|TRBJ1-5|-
TGTGCCAGCAGCCCGGGGGGGGCGCAAAAGCCCCAGCATTTT
CASSPGGAQKPQHF
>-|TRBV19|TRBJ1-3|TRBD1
TGTGCCAGTAGTCGGACAGGGTTCAAGGGAAACACCATATATTTT
CASSRTGFKGNTIYF
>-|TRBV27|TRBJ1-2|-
TGTGCCAGCAGTTTTGGAGGGGTGAGTGGCTACACCTTC
CASSFGGVSGYTF
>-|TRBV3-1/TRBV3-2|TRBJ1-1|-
TGTGCCAGCAGGGGCGGGGGGAACACTGAAGCTTTCTTT
CASRGGGNTEAFF
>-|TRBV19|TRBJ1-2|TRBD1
TGTGCCAGTACGGCCCTTGGGGACAGGGCGAACTATGGCTACACCTTC
CASTALGDRANYGYTF
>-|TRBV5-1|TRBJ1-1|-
TGCGCCAGCAGCTTGGGAACGGGTGAAGCTTTCTTT
CASSLGTGEAFF
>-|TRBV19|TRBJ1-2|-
TGTGCCAGTAGTTCCTCCATAACTACTAACTATGGCTACACCTTC
CASSSSITTNYGYTF
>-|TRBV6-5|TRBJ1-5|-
TGTGCCAGCATTCCCGGCGGGTCGGGACAGCCCCAGCATTTT
CASIPGGSGQPQHF
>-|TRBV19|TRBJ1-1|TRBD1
TGTGCCAGTAGTGGCCCAGGGGGCGATGCAACTCCGAACACTGAAGCTTTCTTT
CASSGPGGDATPNTEAFF
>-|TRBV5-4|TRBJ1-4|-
TGTGCCAGCAGCTTCTCCGGGAATGAAAAACTGTTTTTT
CASSFSGNEKLFF
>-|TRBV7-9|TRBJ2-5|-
TGTGCCAGCAGCGATGCAGCGTACCAAGAGACCCAGTACTTC
CASSDAAYQETQYF
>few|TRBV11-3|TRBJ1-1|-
TGTGCCAGCAGCCCAACGGGCACTGAAGCTTTCTTT
CASSPTGTEAFF
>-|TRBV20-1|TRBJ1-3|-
TGCAGTGCTGCGTCCCGAAACACCATATATTTT
CSAASRNTIYF
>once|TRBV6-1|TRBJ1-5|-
TGTGCCAGCAGTGATTGGGCTGGCAATCAGCCCCAGCATTTT
CASSDWAGNQPQHF
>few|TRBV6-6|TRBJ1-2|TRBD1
TGTGCCAGCAGTTATGAACCGGGACAGAACTATGGCTACACCTTC
CASSYEPGQNYGYTF